This T cell receptor beta chain was captured in a study of T-cell reconstitution after alpha-beta-depleted transplantation in children. This clonotype appeared many times. The CDR3 is 14 amino acids. CDR1 and CDR2 (germline): SGHTA, FQGTGA. Trimming took 6 bases from V and 2 from J, leaving 12 bases between them. Using unique molecular identifiers, the investigators prepared the TCRbeta library. Each CDR3 protein gets one entry after TCRdb re-called the PCR reads with MiXCR. The profile shows approximately 640,000 distinct CDR3 sequences, approximately 17% of them singletons. The material sequenced was PBMCs from the stem cell graft donor, taken from the stem cell graft. The sequence came from a human donor who donated a stem cell graft to a child with acute myeloid leukemia. The J gene is TRBJ2-3, the V gene TRBV7-3; TRBD1 is a possible D gene (5 bases). CDR3 in amino acids: CASSRGAYTDTQYF. CDR3 nucleotides: TGTGCCAGCAGTCGTGGGGCCTACACAGATACGCAGTATTTT.